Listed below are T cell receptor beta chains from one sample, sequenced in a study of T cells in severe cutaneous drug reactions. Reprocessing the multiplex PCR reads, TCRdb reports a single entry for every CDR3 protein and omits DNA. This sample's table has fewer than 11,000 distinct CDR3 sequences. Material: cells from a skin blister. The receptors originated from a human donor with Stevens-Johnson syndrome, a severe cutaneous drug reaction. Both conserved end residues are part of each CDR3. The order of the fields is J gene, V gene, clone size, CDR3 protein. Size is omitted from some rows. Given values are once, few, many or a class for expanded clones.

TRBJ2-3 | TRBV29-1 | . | CSVDWEVWDTQYF
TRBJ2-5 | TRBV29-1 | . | CSVEVGLGETQYF
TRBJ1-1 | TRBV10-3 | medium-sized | CAISTNTEAFF
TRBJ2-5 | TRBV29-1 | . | CSVAGTSGLTYQETQYF
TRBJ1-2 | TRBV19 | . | CASSLGQGNNYGYTF
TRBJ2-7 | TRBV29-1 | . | CSVEDPNSSYEQYF
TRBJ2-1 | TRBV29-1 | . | CSVDGGGEVREQFF
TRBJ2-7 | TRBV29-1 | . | CSPPQNHPTRQYF
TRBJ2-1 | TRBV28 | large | CASSLSRTGGFGYNEQFF
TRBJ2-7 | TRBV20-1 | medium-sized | CSASDRETSGMRAYEQYF
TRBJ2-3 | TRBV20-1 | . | CSAPKREGIEDTQYF
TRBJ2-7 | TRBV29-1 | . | CSVLKAYEQYF
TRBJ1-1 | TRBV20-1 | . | CSARDLVRGGVNTEAFF